What follows are 26 T cell receptor beta chains derived from one specimen sequenced in a study of control samples from healthy donors and cancer patients. TCRdb's copy holds only in-frame clones and misses some; the assay was immunoSEQ multiplex PCR. The repertoire holds approximately 94,000 clones, with roughly nine tenths as singletons. The sample consisted of blood. The receptor source for this set is a woman aged 25 to 39 in good health.

V gene TRBV6-5 combines with J gene TRBJ1-2; maybe TRBD1 (5 bases). V dropped 4 bases and J dropped 8 bases, with 20 bases sitting between them. The CDR3 loop spans 15 amino acids. The germline V gene encodes CDR1 MNHEY and CDR2 SVGAGI. The CDR3 loop is CASSSAGTAKPGYTF. CDR3 nucleotide sequence: TGTGCCAGCAGTTCTGCCGGGACCGCGAAACCCGGCTACACCTTC.

The chain carries TRBV3-1 (or the pseudogene TRBV3-2) and TRBJ1-5; possible D gene TRBD1, 6 bases. Trimming took off 1 base at V and 0 bases at J, with 7 bases between the two ends. The germline V gene encodes CDR1 LGHDT and CDR2 YNNKEL (reference sequence). The CDR3 is 15 residues long. The CDR3, as DNA: TGTGCCAGCAGCCAAGGGACAGCTAGCAATCAGCCCCAGCATTTT. Translated: CASSQGTASNQPQHF.

The J gene is TRBJ2-2, the V gene TRBV5-1; D is perhaps TRBD1 (5 bases). Germline CDR1 is SGHRS and CDR2 is YFSETQ. V lost 4 bases and J lost 8, with 18 bases in between. The CDR3 is 15 amino acids. In DNA form, the CDR3 reads TGCGCCAGCAGCACCCGGGTCAGGGCGGCAGGGGAGCTGTTTTTT. Amino acid sequence: CASSTRVRAAGELFF.

The genes are TRBV5-4 and TRBJ2-1; 8 bases are shared with TRBD1. Trimming at V came to 4 bases and at J to 14 bases, leaving 8 bases not matched to a gene. The CDR3 length is 12 residues. The V gene's germline CDR1 is SGHNT and CDR2 YYREEE (reference sequence). The CDR3 protein is CASSPTGARKFF. The CDR3 nucleotides are TGTGCCAGCAGCCCGACAGGGGCCCGGAAGTTCTTC.

This clone was detected only a few times. This sequence joins TRBV6-6 and TRBJ2-5; TRBD1 aligns across 10 bases. There are 14 residues in the CDR3. After removal of 5 bases from V and 5 bases from J, the junction contained 5 bases not matched to a gene. Germline V gene data show CDR1 as MNHNY and CDR2 as SVGAGI (reference sequence). CDR3: CASSRGTGVETQYF. In DNA, the CDR3 is TGTGCCAGCAGTCGCGGGACAGGGGTGGAGACCCAGTACTTC.

The rearrangement uses TRBV4-1 and TRBJ1-5, with a tentative D call TRBD1 (6 bases). CDR3 length: 15 amino acids. Germline CDR1 MGHRA, CDR2 YSYEKL. Trimming removed 0 bases at V and 7 bases at J, with 13 bases between. CDR3 region: CASSQEGGVGQPQHF. The DNA of the CDR3 is TGCGCCAGCAGCCAAGAAGGGGGGGTTGGGCAGCCCCAGCATTTT.

The V and J genes are TRBV5-1 and TRBJ1-5; 7 bases map to TRBD1. Germline loops: CDR1 SGHRS, CDR2 YFSETQ. The CDR3 runs to 14 residues. V gave up 4 bases and J gave up 4 bases; unmatched junction bases: 5. CDR3 loop: CASSPTGPNQPQHF. The CDR3 bases are TGCGCCAGCAGCCCGACAGGGCCTAATCAGCCCCAGCATTTT.

V usage is TRBV4-2 and J usage is TRBJ1-4, with D possibly being TRBD1 (6 bases). This CDR3 is 18 amino acids long. The germline V and J ends were trimmed by 0 bases and 8 bases, with 22 bases remaining between them. Germline-derived CDR1 and CDR2 are LGHNA and YNFKEQ. For the CDR3, the DNA is TGTGCCAGCAGCCAAGATCCCTCCCCCCGGGACAATTGGGAAAAACTGTTTTTT. It yields the protein CASSQDPSPRDNWEKLFF.

V usage is TRBV28 and J usage is TRBJ1-6; perhaps TRBD1 as D (6 bases). The germline gives CDR1 MDHEN, CDR2 SYDVKM. V lost 1 base and J 11 bases, leaving 15 bases between the germline ends. The CDR3 is 15 amino acids. The DNA for the CDR3 is TGTGCCAGCAGTTTATTATCCGGGACATGGACACCCCTCCACTTT. It specifies CASSLLSGTWTPLHF.

The chain recombines TRBV19 with TRBJ2-2; D is perhaps TRBD1 (7 bases). Deletions cut 6 bases from V and 4 bases from J, with 15 bases between. This CDR3 spans 15 amino acids. Germline CDR1 LNHDA, CDR2 SQIVND (reference sequence). The CDR3 nucleotides read TGTGCCAGTAGGCCGGGGGACAGAGCCACCGGGGAGCTGTTTTTT. It encodes CASRPGDRATGELFF.

The chain employs TRBV27 and TRBJ2-3, with 11 nucleotides matching TRBD2. Germline loops: CDR1 MNHEY, CDR2 SMNVEV (reference sequence). V shed 4 bases, J shed 0 bases, and the junction held 3 bases outside the gene matches. The CDR3 has 16 residues. Written as DNA, the CDR3 is TGTGCCAGCAGTTCTAGCGGGAGGTACAGCACAGATACGCAGTATTTT. Translated: CASSSSGRYSTDTQYF.

The rearrangement joins TRBV5-3 to TRBJ1-2; a weak D match, TRBD1 (6 bases). TRBV5-3 belongs to the ORF category, with a function that is uncertain. The CDR3 covers 15 residues. Between the trimmed V and J ends, which lost 0 bases and 7 bases, there was a span of 16 bases. CDR3 region: CARSLGRGLLLGYTF. The CDR3 DNA follows: TGTGCCAGAAGCTTGGGGCGGGGGCTTTTACTTGGCTACACCTTC.

The chain links TRBV19 to TRBJ1-1, with D unclear. CDR1 is LNHDA and CDR2 is SQIVND in the germline V gene (reference sequence). V lost 8 bases and J lost 1, with 17 bases in between. The CDR3 has 15 amino acids. The CDR3 is CASSLSVRANTEAFF. The CDR3 nucleotides read TGTGCCAGTTCTCTGAGTGTGAGAGCGAACACTGAAGCTTTCTTT.

This clone turned up a few times. V and J are TRBV28 and TRBJ2-7; D gene uncertain. The CDR3 length is 15 residues. Germline V gene sequence: CDR1 MDHEN, CDR2 SYDVKM. V was trimmed by 5 bases and J by 0 bases, leaving 14 bases between them. CDR3 protein: CASSNPGAGSYEQYF. CDR3 bases: TGTGCCAGCAGTAACCCCGGAGCCGGCTCCTACGAGCAGTACTTC.

The chain is built from TRBV19 and TRBJ1-3; D not resolved. This CDR3 spans 14 amino acids. Germline lookup yields CDR1 LNHDA and CDR2 SQIVND (reference sequence). The V end was cut by 8 bases, the J end by 0 bases, with 11 bases between. The CDR3 nucleotides read TGTGCCAGTTCTAACGGCGGCTCTGGAAACACCATATATTTT. Protein sequence: CASSNGGSGNTIYF.

The V gene is TRBV14, the J gene TRBJ2-1, with D uncertain. The V and J ends lost 0 bases and 6 bases respectively, with 15 bases between them. Germline V gene data show CDR1 as SGHDN and CDR2 as FVKESK. The CDR3 runs 16 residues. CDR3: CASSQDKDFLRNEQFF. The CDR3 coding sequence is TGTGCCAGCAGCCAAGATAAGGATTTCCTCCGCAATGAGCAGTTCTTC. Drawing the rest from reference TRBV14 and TRBJ2-1, the complete variable domain is EAGVTQFPSHSVIEKGQTVTLRCDPISGHDNLYWYRRVMGKEIKFLLHFVKESKQDESGMPNNRFLAERTGGTYSTLKVQPAELEDSGVYFCASSQDKDFLRNEQFFGPGTRLTVL.

This clone was observed a handful of times. The chain is built from TRBV5-6 and TRBJ1-2; D is possibly TRBD1 (5 bases). The V end was cut by 3 bases, the J end by 9 bases, with 15 bases between. Germline assignment: CDR1 SGHDT and CDR2 YYEEEE. CDR3 length: 13 amino acids. Here the CDR3 reads CASSSYVTASYTF. CDR3 DNA sequence: TGTGCCAGCAGCTCATATGTGACAGCGAGCTACACCTTC.

This clone was counted a single time. V gene TRBV30 combines with J gene TRBJ1-2, with no clear D. Trimming left V 4 bases short and J 8 bases short, with 11 bases between. This CDR3 has 11 amino acids. Germline CDR1 reads GTSNPN; CDR2 reads SVGIG (reference sequence). The CDR3 region has the DNA TGTGCCTGGATGGGCTTCGGGGGCTACACCTTC. The encoded protein is CAWMGFGGYTF.

The genes are TRBV10-1 and TRBJ1-3, with D uncertain. The ends were cut back, 6 bases at V and 0 bases at J, with 6 bases in the middle. This CDR3 contains 13 residues. CDR1 WNHNN and CDR2 SYGVQD come from the germline V gene (reference sequence). DNA for the CDR3: TGCGCCAGCAGGAAAAGCTCTGGAAACACCATATATTTT. Its protein product is CASRKSSGNTIYF.

The chain recombines TRBV28 with TRBJ1-5; 7 bases align to TRBD1. Germline V CDR1 and CDR2: MDHEN, SYDVKM. This CDR3 region has 15 residues. Trimming took 9 bases from V and 4 from J; bases not matched to a gene: 12. The CDR3 bases are TGTGCCAGAAATTCACGACAGGGTGGGAATCAGCCCCAGCATTTT. Translated, it gives CARNSRQGGNQPQHF.

This chain uses TRBV20-1 with TRBJ2-3, with 8 bases matching TRBD2. Germline V gene sequence: CDR1 DFQATT, CDR2 SNEGSKA (reference sequence). The ends lost 3 bases at V and 2 bases at J; junction bases unmatched: 7. This CDR3 has 15 amino acids. CDR3 amino acids: CSASGSGRFTDTQYF. CDR3 bases: TGCAGTGCTAGTGGAAGCGGGAGATTCACAGATACGCAGTATTTT.

This chain joins TRBV4-1 and TRBJ1-2; tentative D call: TRBD1 (5 bases). Germline lookup yields CDR1 MGHRA and CDR2 YSYEKL. V was trimmed by 2 bases and J by 3 bases, leaving 13 bases between them. The CDR3 has 15 amino acids. Here the CDR3 reads CASSQSTGRDYGYTF. CDR3 in DNA: TGCGCCAGCAGCCAATCCACCGGCAGGGACTATGGCTACACCTTC.

This clone was picked up one time. The V gene is TRBV2, the J gene TRBJ2-6; D call uncertain. The CDR3 consists of 15 residues. In germline, CDR1 is SNHLY, CDR2 FYNNEI. The V and J ends lost 3 bases and 0 bases respectively, with 6 bases between them. The CDR3 coding sequence is TGTGCCAGCAGTGACTGGGCCTCTGGGGCCAACGTCCTGACTTTC. Translation: CASSDWASGANVLTF.

The chain employs TRBV18 and TRBJ1-5, with 7 nucleotides matching TRBD1. V gave up 3 bases and J gave up 4 bases; unmatched junction bases: 3. CDR3 length equals 14 residues. The germline V gene has CDR1 KGHSH and CDR2 LQKENI. The CDR3 reads CASSPTGANQPQHF. CDR3 sequence (DNA): TGTGCCAGCTCACCTACAGGGGCGAATCAGCCCCAGCATTTT.

The rearrangement uses TRBV5-8 and TRBJ2-2, with 7 positions matching TRBD1. Germline CDR1 SGHTS, CDR2 YDEGEE. The CDR3 runs to 14 residues. The V gene end was trimmed by 2 bases and the J gene end by 7 bases; junction bases not matched to a gene: 5. Written as DNA, the CDR3 is TGTGCCAGCAGCTTACAGGGGACGGGCGGGGAGCTGTTTTTT. Protein product: CASSLQGTGGELFF.

In its sample, this clone was seen once. The chain combines TRBV7-9 with TRBJ1-4; the D gene is possibly TRBD1 (5 bases). This CDR3 has 16 residues. Per germline, CDR1 SEHNR and CDR2 FQNEAQ (reference sequence). V lost 0 bases and J lost 3, with 11 bases in between. The CDR3, as DNA: TGTGCCAGCAGCTTAGCGATCATAGGGGCTAATGAAAAACTGTTTTTT. As protein: CASSLAIIGANEKLFF.